The 19 T cell receptor beta chains given below trace back to one sample, sequenced in a study of neurological immune-mediated disorders. Using its own MiXCR run on the 5' RACE reads, TCRdb lists one record per CDR3 protein. This table holds 35,000 or so distinct CDR3 sequences, approximately 3% found once. Time point in this sample: longitudinal time-point 1 (baseline). Material: PBMCs. The receptors were sampled from a woman between 55 and 75 years old with multiple sclerosis.

This clonotype is medium-sized in the sample. This rearrangement joins TRBV28 to TRBJ1-2; tentative D call: TRBD1 (6 bases). The CDR3 consists of 13 residues. Germline CDR1 and CDR2: MDHEN and SYDVKM. Trimming stripped 4 bases from V and 4 bases from J, with 10 bases between. CDR3 sequence reads: CASSYGGSYGYTF. The CDR3 DNA is TGTGCCAGCAGTTACGGGGGCAGCTATGGCTACACCTTC.

The CDR3 DNA reads as TGTGCCAGTAGCTCCGGGACCACTATCTCCTACGAGCAGTACTTC. It yields the protein CASSSGTTISYEQYF. The V gene is TRBV19, the J gene TRBJ2-7, with D perhaps TRBD1 or TRBD2 (5 bases each). V was shortened by 6 bases and J by 0 bases, with 15 bases between the two germline ends. The CDR3 extends over 15 amino acids. The germline CDR1 and CDR2 sequences are LNHDA and SQIVND (reference sequence).

The sample holds many counts of this clonotype. The rearrangement links TRBV20-1 to TRBJ1-6, with 7 bases that match TRBD1. V shed 2 bases and J 7 bases; nucleotides not matched to a gene: 5. The CDR3 length is 14 residues. CDR1 DFQATT and CDR2 SNEGSKA come from the germline V gene (reference sequence). CDR3 region: CSARIRTGNSPLHF. CDR3 coding DNA: TGCAGTGCTAGAATAAGGACAGGCAATTCACCCCTCCACTTT.

This clonotype was detected many times. The chain uses TRBV20-1 and TRBJ2-2, with 8 bases identical to TRBD2. Germline V CDR1 and CDR2: DFQATT, SNEGSKA (reference sequence). There are 14 residues in the CDR3. V lost 6 bases and J lost 4; bases outside the gene matches: 7. Here the CDR3 DNA reads TGCAGTGCCCTTACCGGGGGGGCCACCGGGGAGCTGTTTTTT. This gives the protein CSALTGGATGELFF.

Ten or more counts support this clonotype. The chain recombines TRBV12-3 or TRBV12-4 with TRBJ1-5; D is undetermined. There are 14 residues in the CDR3. Trimming pared 2 bases from V and 7 bases from J, leaving 12 bases between. Written as DNA, the CDR3 is TGTGCCAGCAGTTTATATACGCAAGGCCAGCCCCAGCATTTT. Translation gives CASSLYTQGQPQHF.

The J gene is TRBJ1-2, the V gene TRBV7-8; D call uncertain. The CDR3 sequence is 14 residues long. Per germline, CDR1 SGHVS and CDR2 FQNEAQ. Trimming shortened V by 2 bases and J by 2 bases, and 9 bases separated the two germline ends. The CDR3 nucleotides are TGTGCCAGCAGCTTACAGCGGGGAAACTATGGCTACACCTTC. It translates to CASSLQRGNYGYTF.

The sample holds many counts of this clonotype. The chain couples TRBV10-3 to TRBJ1-3, with TRBD1 identical over 10 bases. CDR3 length equals 15 residues. The germline CDR1 and CDR2 sequences are ENHRY and SYGVKD. The V gene end was trimmed by 10 bases and the J gene end by 2 bases; junction bases not matched to a gene: 8. CDR3 sequence: CATGEGTGAGNTIYF. CDR3 DNA sequence: TGTGCCACGGGAGAAGGGACAGGGGCTGGAAACACCATATATTTT.

This clonotype was seen at least ten times. The rearrangement uses TRBV20-1 and TRBJ2-7; 8 bases are a match to TRBD1. The V gene's germline CDR1 is DFQATT and CDR2 SNEGSKA (reference sequence). The V segment lost 4 bases and the J segment 7 bases; nucleotides outside the gene matches: 3. This CDR3 has 11 amino acids. CDR3 coding DNA: TGCAGTGCTACACAGGGGGAAGAGCAGTACTTC. This translates into CSATQGEEQYF.

For this clonotype: This may be a read error: a much more frequent sequence differs by one nucleotide. The chain combines TRBV5-1 with TRBJ2-7; tentatively, D is TRBD1 (5 bases). Germline values: CDR1 SGHRS, CDR2 YFSETQ. The CDR3 loop spans 13 amino acids. CDR3: CTSSLDSSYEQYF. The CDR3 DNA reads as TGCACCAGCAGCTTAGACAGCTCCTACGAGCAGTACTTC.

The table lists this clonotype with many counts. This rearrangement joins TRBV29-1 to TRBJ1-1; unclear D gene. V was clipped by 1 base and J by 4 bases, with 10 bases between them. CDR1 is SQVTM, CDR2 ANQGSEA, per germline. The CDR3 covers 13 residues. In nucleotides, the CDR3 is TGCAGCGTTGAAGTATCAGGCGGCACTGAAGCTTTCTTT. It encodes CSVEVSGGTEAFF.

This clonotype was seen at least ten times. The chain links TRBV7-6 to TRBJ2-7; 8 nucleotides line up with TRBD1. V lost 0 bases and J lost 6; bases outside the gene matches: 13. This CDR3 region has 17 residues. Germline lookup yields CDR1 SGHVS and CDR2 FNYEAQ. Here the CDR3 DNA reads TGTGCCAGCAGCTTAGCGCTTCCCGGGACAGGCGATTTCGAGCAGTACTTC. It specifies CASSLALPGTGDFEQYF.

In this sample, this clonotype turned up many times. This chain connects TRBV5-1 to TRBJ2-3, with D tentatively TRBD1 (5 bases). Trimming removed 0 bases from V and 3 bases from J, with 8 bases in between. Germline CDR1 SGHRS, CDR2 YFSETQ. The CDR3 has 14 amino acids. CDR3: CASSLDQGTDTQYF. CDR3 DNA: TGCGCCAGCAGCTTGGACCAGGGAACAGATACGCAGTATTTT.

Ten or more counts support this clonotype. The rearrangement links TRBV5-1 to TRBJ2-2; the D gene is possibly TRBD1 (6 bases). The V gene lost 0 bases and the J gene lost 1 base, with 10 bases spanning the gap. This CDR3 has 16 residues. Per germline, CDR1 SGHRS and CDR2 YFSETQ. This CDR3 is CASSLAQGRNTGELFF. CDR3 DNA: TGCGCCAGCAGCTTGGCACAGGGACGGAACACCGGGGAGCTGTTTTTT. The entire variable domain, with the rest obtained from reference TRBV5-1 and TRBJ2-2, is as follows: KAGVTQTPRYLIKTRGQQVTLSCSPISGHRSVSWYQQTPGQGLQFLFEYFSETQRNKGNFPGRFSGRQFSNSRSEMNVSTLELGDSALYLCASSLAQGRNTGELFFGEGSRLTVL.

This clonotype came up a few times. The chain uses TRBV5-1 and TRBJ2-2; D remains ambiguous. The CDR3 extends over 17 amino acids. Trimming pared 0 bases from V and 0 bases from J, leaving 12 bases between. CDR1 is SGHRS, CDR2 YFSETQ, per germline. The CDR3 DNA sequence: TGCGCCAGCAGCTTGGATGGGGTTCGAGCGAACACCGGGGAGCTGTTTTTT. It encodes CASSLDGVRANTGELFF.

This clonotype is judged medium-sized. The rearrangement joins TRBV5-1 to TRBJ2-1; TRBD2 aligns across 14 bases. Trimming cost V 4 bases and J 9 bases; bases outside gene matches: 9. Germline V gene sequence: CDR1 SGHRS, CDR2 YFSETQ. The CDR3 sequence is 16 residues long. The CDR3 bases are TGCGCCAGCAGCGTGACTAGCGGGGGGGCCGGCGGTGAGCAGTTCTTC. Translated, it gives CASSVTSGGAGGEQFF.

The table lists this clonotype with many counts. This sequence joins TRBV20-1 and TRBJ1-5; 8 nucleotides agree with TRBD1. CDR3 length equals 15 residues. The germline V gene encodes CDR1 DFQATT and CDR2 SNEGSKA (reference sequence). V lost 1 base to trimming and J lost 1 base; unmatched junction nucleotides: 3. The CDR3 spells CSARVTGGSNQPQHF. CDR3 bases: TGCAGTGCTAGAGTAACAGGGGGGAGCAATCAGCCCCAGCATTTT.

This clonotype was seen repeatedly, ten times or more. This rearrangement joins TRBV5-1 to TRBJ2-1; 9 bases agree with TRBD1. The germline CDR1 and CDR2 sequences are SGHRS and YFSETQ. CDR3 length: 15 amino acids. The junction had 11 bases not matched to a gene; V was cut back by 4 bases and J by 9 bases. CDR3 sequence reads: CASSLDGTGSGEQFF. CDR3 in DNA: TGCGCCAGCAGCCTGGACGGGACAGGGAGTGGTGAGCAGTTCTTC.

The V call is TRBV6-2 or TRBV6-3, the J call TRBJ2-2, with TRBD2 as a possible D gene (6 bases). The V end lost 1 base, the J end lost 2 bases, and 8 bases lay between the germline ends. The CDR3 extends over 15 amino acids. Germline V lookup: CDR1 MNHEY, CDR2 SVGEGT. The CDR3 sequence is CASSYLAVNTGELFF. The CDR3, as DNA: TGTGCCAGCAGTTACTTAGCGGTAAACACCGGGGAGCTGTTTTTT.

This clonotype was picked up many times. The chain combines TRBV5-6 with TRBJ2-2; D tentatively fits TRBD1 or TRBD2 (5 bases each). The germline V and J ends were trimmed by 6 bases and 4 bases, with 16 bases remaining between them. The CDR3 has 15 amino acids. Germline V gene lookup returns CDR1 SGHDT and CDR2 YYEEEE. CDR3 nucleotides: TGTGCCAGCATCTCTAGGGGAGTTGGCACCGGGGAGCTGTTTTTT. Translated, it gives CASISRGVGTGELFF.